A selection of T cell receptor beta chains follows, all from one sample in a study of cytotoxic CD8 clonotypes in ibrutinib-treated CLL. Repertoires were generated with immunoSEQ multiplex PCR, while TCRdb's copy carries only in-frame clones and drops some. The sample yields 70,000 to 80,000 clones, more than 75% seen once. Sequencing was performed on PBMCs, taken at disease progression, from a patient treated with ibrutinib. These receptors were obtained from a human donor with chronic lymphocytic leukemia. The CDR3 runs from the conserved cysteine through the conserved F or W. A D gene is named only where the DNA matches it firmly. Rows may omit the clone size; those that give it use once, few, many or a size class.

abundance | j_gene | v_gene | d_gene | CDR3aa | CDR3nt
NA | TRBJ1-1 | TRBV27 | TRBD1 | CASSTGGKSFF | TGTGCCAGTTCGACAGGGGGCAAATCTTTCTTT
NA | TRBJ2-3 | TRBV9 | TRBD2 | CASSRSGSVVDTQYF | TGTGCCAGCAGCCGAAGCGGGAGTGTTGTAGATACGCAGTATTTT
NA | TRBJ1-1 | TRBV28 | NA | CASSAGPVTEAFF | TGTGCCAGCTCGGCGGGACCTGTCACTGAAGCTTTCTTT
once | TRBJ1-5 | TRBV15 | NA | CATSRDRGNQPQHF | TGTGCCACCAGCAGAGATAGAGGAAATCAGCCCCAGCATTTT
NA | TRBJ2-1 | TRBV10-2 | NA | CASSDRVYNEQFF | TGCGCCAGCAGTGATAGGGTATACAATGAGCAGTTCTTC
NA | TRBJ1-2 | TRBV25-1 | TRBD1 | CASGTDWQHGYTF | TGTGCCAGCGGGACAGATTGGCAACATGGCTACACCTTC
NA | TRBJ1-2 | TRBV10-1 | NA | CASKALITNYGYTF | TGCGCCAGCAAGGCCCTTATAACTAACTATGGCTACACCTTC
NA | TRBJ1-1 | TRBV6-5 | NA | CASSRDLLNTEAFF | TGTGCCAGCAGTCGAGACCTTCTGAACACTGAAGCTTTCTTT
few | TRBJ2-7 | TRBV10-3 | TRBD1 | CATAGTGDEQYF | TGTGCCACGGCCGGGACAGGGGACGAGCAGTACTTC
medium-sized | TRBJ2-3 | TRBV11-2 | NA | CASTSFRGATDTQYF | TGTGCCAGCACCTCTTTTCGGGGGGCCACAGATACGCAGTATTTT
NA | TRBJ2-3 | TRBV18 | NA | CASSLFTLTDTQYF | TGTGCCAGCTCACTCTTTACTCTCACAGATACGCAGTATTTT
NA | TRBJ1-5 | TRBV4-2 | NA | CASSQGEGGVFGQPQHF | TGTGCCAGCAGCCAAGGGGAGGGGGGGGTATTCGGTCAGCCCCAGCATTTT
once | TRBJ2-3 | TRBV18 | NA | CASSPTSFPDTQYF | TGTGCCAGCTCACCAACCTCATTTCCAGATACGCAGTATTTT
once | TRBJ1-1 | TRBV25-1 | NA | CASPDSWSTEAFF | TGTGCCAGCCCCGACAGCTGGAGCACTGAAGCTTTCTTT
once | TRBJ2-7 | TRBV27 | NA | CASSLHGTYEQYF | TGTGCCAGCAGTTTACACGGGACCTACGAGCAGTACTTC
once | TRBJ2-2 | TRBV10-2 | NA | CASSTVTWGSGELFF | TGCGCCAGCAGTACGGTCACCTGGGGGTCCGGGGAGCTGTTTTTT
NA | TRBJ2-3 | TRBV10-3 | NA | CATRTGTATDTQYF | TGTGCCACTCGAACCGGGACGGCCACAGATACGCAGTATTTT
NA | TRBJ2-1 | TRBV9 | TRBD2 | CASSQGLATYNEQFF | TGTGCCAGCAGCCAGGGACTAGCGACCTACAATGAGCAGTTCTTC
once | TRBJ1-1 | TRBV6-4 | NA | CASRGGVGTEAFF | TGTGCCAGCAGGGGCGGGGTAGGCACTGAAGCTTTCTTT
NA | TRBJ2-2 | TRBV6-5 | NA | CASSSPSHMGTGELFF | TGTGCCAGCAGTTCCCCGAGTCATATGGGCACCGGGGAGCTGTTTTTT
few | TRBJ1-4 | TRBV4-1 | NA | CASSRGPNPPNEKLFF | TGCGCCAGCAGCCGAGGGCCCAACCCCCCTAATGAAAAACTGTTTTTT
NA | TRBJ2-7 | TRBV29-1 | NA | CSVEGQGGYEQYF | TGCAGCGTTGAAGGCCAGGGGGGCTACGAGCAGTACTTC
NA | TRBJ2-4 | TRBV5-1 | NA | CASREMGVGDIQYF | TGCGCCAGCAGGGAGATGGGGGTGGGAGACATTCAGTACTTC
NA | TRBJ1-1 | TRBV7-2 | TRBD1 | CASSTETGVMNTEAFF | TGTGCCAGCAGCACGGAAACAGGGGTGATGAACACTGAAGCTTTCTTT
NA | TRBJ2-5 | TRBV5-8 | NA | CASSGDSRGEAQYF | TGTGCCAGCAGCGGTGACTCCAGGGGCGAGGCCCAGTACTTC
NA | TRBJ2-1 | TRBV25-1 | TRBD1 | CASSDIMGQGVTNEQFF | TGTGCCAGCAGTGACATTATGGGACAGGGAGTCACCAATGAGCAGTTCTTC
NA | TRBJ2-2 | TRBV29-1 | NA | CSVARPVTGELFF | TGCAGCGTAGCTAGACCCGTCACCGGGGAGCTGTTTTTT
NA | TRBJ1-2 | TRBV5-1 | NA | CASSLGQLYGYTF | TGCGCCAGCAGCTTGGGACAGCTCTATGGCTACACCTTC
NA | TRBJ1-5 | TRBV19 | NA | CASSTGNQPQHF | TGTGCCAGTAGTACGGGGAATCAGCCCCAGCATTTT
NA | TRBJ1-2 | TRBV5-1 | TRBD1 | CASSPGQGAPVSYGYTF | TGCGCCAGCAGCCCCGGACAGGGGGCCCCTGTCAGCTATGGCTACACCTTC
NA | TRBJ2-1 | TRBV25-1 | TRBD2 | CASGGGSRYNEQFF | TGTGCCAGCGGGGGGGGGAGTCGGTACAATGAGCAGTTCTTC
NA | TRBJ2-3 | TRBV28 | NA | CASSLGVPDTQYF | TGTGCCAGCAGTTTGGGGGTTCCAGATACGCAGTATTTT
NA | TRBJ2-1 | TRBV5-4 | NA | CASIDGPSSYNEQFF | TGTGCCAGCATCGATGGACCAAGCTCCTACAATGAGCAGTTCTTC
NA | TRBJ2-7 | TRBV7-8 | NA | CASSSPSGGGEQYF | TGTGCCAGCAGCTCACCCTCTGGGGGTGGGGAGCAGTACTTC
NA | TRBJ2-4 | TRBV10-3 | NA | CAISVGEDQPGYF | TGTGCCATCTCTGTCGGGGAGGATCAGCCAGGGTACTTC
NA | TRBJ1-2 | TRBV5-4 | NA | CASSNRDYGYTF | TGTGCCAGCAGTAACAGGGACTATGGCTACACCTTC
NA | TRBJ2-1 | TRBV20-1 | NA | CSALGYNEQFF | TGCAGTGCCCTTGGTTACAATGAGCAGTTCTTC
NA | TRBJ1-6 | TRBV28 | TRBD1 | CASSLGGQGYSPLHF | TGTGCCAGCAGTTTAGGGGGACAGGGATATTCACCCCTCCACTTT
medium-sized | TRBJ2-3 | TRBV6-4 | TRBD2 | CASSPGGPGADTQYF | TGTGCCAGCTCACCGGGGGGGCCGGGGGCAGATACGCAGTATTTT
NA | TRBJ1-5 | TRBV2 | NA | CASSIDRYGNQPQHF | TGTGCCAGCAGCATCGACAGGTATGGCAATCAGCCCCAGCATTTT
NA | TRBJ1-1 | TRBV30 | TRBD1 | CAWRGQLNTEAFF | TGTGCCTGGAGGGGACAGCTGAACACTGAAGCTTTCTTT
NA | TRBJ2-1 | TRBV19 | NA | CASSIDLYNEQFF | TGTGCCAGTAGTATAGACTTATACAATGAGCAGTTCTTC
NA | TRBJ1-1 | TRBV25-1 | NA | CASSDTGWGREAFF | TGTGCCAGCAGTGATACAGGGTGGGGGCGTGAAGCTTTCTTT
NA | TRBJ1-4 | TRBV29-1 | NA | CSVDSDTNEKLFF | TGCAGCGTTGATTCCGATACGAATGAAAAACTGTTTTTT
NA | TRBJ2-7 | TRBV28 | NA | CASSLQGYEQYF | TGTGCCAGCAGTTTGCAGGGCTACGAGCAGTACTTC
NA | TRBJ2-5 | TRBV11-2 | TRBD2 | CASSKAGETQYF | TGTGCCAGCAGCAAAGCGGGGGAGACCCAGTACTTC
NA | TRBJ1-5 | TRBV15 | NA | CATSRLGEARRPQHF | TGTGCCACCAGCAGGCTGGGGGAGGCCAGACGGCCCCAGCATTTT
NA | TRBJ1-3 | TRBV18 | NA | CASSPYDTSSGNTIYF | TGTGCCAGCTCACCATACGACACATCATCTGGAAACACCATATATTTT
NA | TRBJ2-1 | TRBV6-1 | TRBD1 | CASSEFFRGRYNEQFF | TGTGCCAGCAGTGAATTTTTTAGGGGGCGATACAATGAGCAGTTCTTC
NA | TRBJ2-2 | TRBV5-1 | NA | CASSLEKGARTGELFF | TGCGCCAGCAGCTTGGAAAAAGGGGCCAGGACCGGGGAGCTGTTTTTT
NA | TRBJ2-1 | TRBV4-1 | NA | CASSQASRGSGGDYEQFF | TGCGCCAGCAGCCAAGCCTCTCGAGGGTCAGGGGGGGATTATGAGCAGTTCTTC
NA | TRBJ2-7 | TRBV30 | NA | CALTSAYEQYF | TGTGCTCTGACCAGTGCCTACGAGCAGTACTTC
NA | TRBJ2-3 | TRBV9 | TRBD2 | CASSRRQRGGADTQYF | TGTGCCAGCAGTCGTAGGCAGCGGGGGGGTGCAGATACGCAGTATTTT
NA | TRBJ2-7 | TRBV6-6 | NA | CASSYSMGGIPLEQYF | TGTGCCAGCAGTTACTCGATGGGGGGTATCCCGCTCGAGCAGTACTTC
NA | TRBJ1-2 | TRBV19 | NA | CASRPKDPGYGYTF | TGTGCCAGTAGACCGAAGGATCCGGGCTATGGCTACACCTTC